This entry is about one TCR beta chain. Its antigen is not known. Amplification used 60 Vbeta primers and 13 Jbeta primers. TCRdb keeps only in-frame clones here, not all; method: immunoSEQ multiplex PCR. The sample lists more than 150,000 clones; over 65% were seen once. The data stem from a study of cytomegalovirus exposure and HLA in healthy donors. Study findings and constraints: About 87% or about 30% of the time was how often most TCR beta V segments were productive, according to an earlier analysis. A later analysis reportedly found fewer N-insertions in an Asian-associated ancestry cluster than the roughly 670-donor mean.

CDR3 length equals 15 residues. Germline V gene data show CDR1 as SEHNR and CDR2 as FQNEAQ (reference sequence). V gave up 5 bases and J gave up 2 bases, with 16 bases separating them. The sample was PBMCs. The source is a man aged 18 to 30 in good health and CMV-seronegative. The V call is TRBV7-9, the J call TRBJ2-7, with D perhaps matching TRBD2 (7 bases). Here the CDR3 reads CASSPVRGGPYEQYF. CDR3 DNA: TGTGCCAGCAGCCCAGTGAGGGGGGGGCCCTACGAGCAGTACTTC.